The clone carrying this T cell receptor (beta chain) was observed a single time. RNA transcripts yielded amplified TCR beta CDR3 regions. The study used the HTBI primer set for a first-round RT-PCR of the TCR CDR3. TCRdb called the multiplex PCR reads again in MiXCR, with one record for every CDR3 protein. The data hold approximately 870,000 distinct CDR3 sequences, with about two fifths observed a single time. This record comes from a study of T cells in Graves' hyperthyroidism and ophthalmopathy. This clonotype originated in a man in his late teens or twenties with Graves' hyperthyroidism. The specimen was blood.

The CDR3 protein is CATSSSAIYF. The DNA of the CDR3 is TGTGCCACCAGCAGTTCAGCCATATATTTT. The chain employs TRBV15 and TRBJ1-3, with D unresolved. Looked up from germline, CDR1 is LNHNV and CDR2 is YYDKDF (reference sequence). Trimming cost V 3 bases and J 11 bases, with 5 bases left between them. CDR3 size: 10 residues.